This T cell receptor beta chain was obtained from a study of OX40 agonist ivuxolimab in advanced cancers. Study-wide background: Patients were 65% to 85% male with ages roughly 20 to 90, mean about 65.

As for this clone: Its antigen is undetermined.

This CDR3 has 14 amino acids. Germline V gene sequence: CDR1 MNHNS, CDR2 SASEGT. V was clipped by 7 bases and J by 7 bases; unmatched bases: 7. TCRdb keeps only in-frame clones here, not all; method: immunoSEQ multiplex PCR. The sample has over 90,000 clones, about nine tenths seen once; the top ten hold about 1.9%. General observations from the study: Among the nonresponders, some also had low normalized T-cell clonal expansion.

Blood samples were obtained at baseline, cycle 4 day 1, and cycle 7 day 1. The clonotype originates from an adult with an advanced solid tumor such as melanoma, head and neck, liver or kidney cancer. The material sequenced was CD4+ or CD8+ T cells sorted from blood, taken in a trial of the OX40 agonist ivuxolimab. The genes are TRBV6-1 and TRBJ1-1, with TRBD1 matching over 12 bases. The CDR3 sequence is CASIPGQGASEAFF. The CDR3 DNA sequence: TGTGCCAGCATACCGGGACAGGGGGCGAGTGAAGCTTTCTTT.